This TCR beta chain was identified in a study of blood T cell repertoires in COVID-19. As for the study in general: Sites in the United States, Italy and Spain provided acute and convalescent COVID-19 samples. T cells, B-cell-depleted T cells, or PBMCs provided the cDNA or gDNA that served as material.

Trimming left V 6 bases short and J 2 bases short, with 10 bases between. Germline CDR1 reads MNHEY; CDR2 reads SVGAGI. The CDR3 contains 13 residues. The cohort comprised adults aged 18 to 89 years residing in 20 to 25 US areas. The repertoire was sequenced with immunoSEQ multiplex PCR; TCRdb's copy has only in-frame clones and lacks some. The data contain about 220,000 clones, about 79% of them seen just once; the ten biggest clones take up roughly 1.3%. This sequence originates from a woman aged 40-49 years with acute COVID-19. The chain joins TRBV6-5 to TRBJ1-2; the D is unclear. The sample comprised PBMCs or T cells enriched from blood (not recorded which). The CDR3 sequence: CASRLTQNYGYTF. CDR3 DNA sequence: TGTGCCAGCAGGCTGACACAGAACTATGGCTACACCTTC.